The T cell receptor (beta chain) under discussion was sequenced for a study of cytotoxic CD8 clonotypes in ibrutinib-treated CLL. In the study overall: Patients: roughly twelve relapsed/refractory, fewer than 16 treatment-naive, 17 to 18 IGHV unmutated.

Assay: immunoSEQ multiplex PCR; the TCRdb copy retains only in-frame clones and omits some. The repertoire holds 150,000 or so clones, with around 81% as singletons. This clone was counted between two and nine times. Cryopreserved PBMCs provided 1.5 to 2 micrograms of genomic DNA for the TCR beta libraries. Germline V gene data show CDR1 as LGHNA and CDR2 as YNFKEQ. The CDR3 length is 14 residues. Trimming took 0 bases from V and 7 from J, leaving 9 bases between them. This sequence was found in a human donor with chronic lymphocytic leukemia. The specimen was PBMCs, collected after 36 months of ibrutinib treatment. The chain combines TRBV4-2 with TRBJ1-4; D is ambiguous. CDR3 bases: TGTGCCAGCAGCCAAGAAGCGGTCAGTGAAAAACTGTTTTTT. Encoded protein: CASSQEAVSEKLFF.